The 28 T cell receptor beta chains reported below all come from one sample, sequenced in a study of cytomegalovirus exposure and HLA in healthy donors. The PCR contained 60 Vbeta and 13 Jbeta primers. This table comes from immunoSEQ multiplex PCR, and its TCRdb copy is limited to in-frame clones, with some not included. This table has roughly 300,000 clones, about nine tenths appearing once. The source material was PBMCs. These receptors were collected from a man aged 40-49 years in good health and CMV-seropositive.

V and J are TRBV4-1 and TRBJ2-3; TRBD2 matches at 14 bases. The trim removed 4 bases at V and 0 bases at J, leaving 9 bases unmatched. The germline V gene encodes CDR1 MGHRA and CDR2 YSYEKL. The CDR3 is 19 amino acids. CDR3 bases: TGCGCCAGCAGCCCTGCCCCGGGACTAGCGGGGGTGAGCACAGATACGCAGTATTTT. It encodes CASSPAPGLAGVSTDTQYF.

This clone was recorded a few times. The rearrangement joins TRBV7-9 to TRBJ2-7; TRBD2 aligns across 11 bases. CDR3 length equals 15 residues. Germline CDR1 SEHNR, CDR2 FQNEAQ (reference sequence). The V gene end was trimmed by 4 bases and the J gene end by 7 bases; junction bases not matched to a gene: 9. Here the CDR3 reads CASSSPGTSGREQYF. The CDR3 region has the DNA TGTGCCAGCAGCTCTCCTGGGACTAGCGGACGGGAGCAGTACTTC.

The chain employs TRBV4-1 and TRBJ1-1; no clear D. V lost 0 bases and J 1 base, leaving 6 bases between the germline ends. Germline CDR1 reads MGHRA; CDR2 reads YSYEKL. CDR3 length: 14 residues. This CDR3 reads CASSQEIRNTEAFF. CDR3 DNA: TGCGCCAGCAGCCAAGAAATTCGGAACACTGAAGCTTTCTTT.

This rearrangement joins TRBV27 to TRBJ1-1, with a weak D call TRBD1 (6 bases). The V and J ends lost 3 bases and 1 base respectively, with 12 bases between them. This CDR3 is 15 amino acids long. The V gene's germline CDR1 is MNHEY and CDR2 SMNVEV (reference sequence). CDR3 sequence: CASSFGRGTNTEAFF. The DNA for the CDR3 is TGTGCCAGCAGTTTTGGCAGGGGAACGAACACTGAAGCTTTCTTT.

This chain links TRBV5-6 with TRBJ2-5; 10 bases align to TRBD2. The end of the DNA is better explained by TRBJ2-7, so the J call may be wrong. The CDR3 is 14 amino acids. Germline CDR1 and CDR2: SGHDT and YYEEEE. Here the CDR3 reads CASSYGTSANEQYF. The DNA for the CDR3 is TGTGCCAGCAGCTATGGGACTAGCGCCAACGAGCAGTACTTC.

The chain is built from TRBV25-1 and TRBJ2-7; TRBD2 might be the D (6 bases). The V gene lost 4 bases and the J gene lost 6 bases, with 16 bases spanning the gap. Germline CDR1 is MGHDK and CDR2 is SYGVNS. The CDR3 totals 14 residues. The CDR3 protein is CASSVGRQGGEQYF. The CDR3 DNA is TGTGCCAGCAGTGTGGGCCGGCAGGGAGGCGAGCAGTACTTC.

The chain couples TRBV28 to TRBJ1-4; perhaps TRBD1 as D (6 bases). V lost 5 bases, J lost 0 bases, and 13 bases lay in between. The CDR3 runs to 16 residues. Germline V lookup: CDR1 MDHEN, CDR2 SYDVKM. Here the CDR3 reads CASSPTRGPTNEKLFF. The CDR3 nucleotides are TGTGCCAGCAGTCCGACCAGGGGCCCAACTAATGAAAAACTGTTTTTT.

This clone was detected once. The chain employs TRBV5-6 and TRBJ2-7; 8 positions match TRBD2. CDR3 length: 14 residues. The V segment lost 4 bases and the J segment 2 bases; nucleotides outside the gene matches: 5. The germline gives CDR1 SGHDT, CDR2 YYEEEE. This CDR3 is CASSISGTTYEQYF. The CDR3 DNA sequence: TGTGCCAGCAGCATTAGCGGGACCACCTACGAGCAGTACTTC.

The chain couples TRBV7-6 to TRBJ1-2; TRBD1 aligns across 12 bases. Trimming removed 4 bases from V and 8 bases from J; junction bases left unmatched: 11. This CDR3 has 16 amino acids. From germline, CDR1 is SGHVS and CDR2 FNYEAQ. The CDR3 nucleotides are TGTGCCAGCAGCTCAACCCTGGGACAGGGGGCGTTGGGCTACACCTTC. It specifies CASSSTLGQGALGYTF. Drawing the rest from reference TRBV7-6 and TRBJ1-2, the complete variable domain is GAGVSQSPRYKVTKRGQDVALRCDPISGHVSLYWYRQALGQGPEFLTYFNYEAQQDKSGLPNDRFSAERPEGSISTLTIQRTEQRDSAMYRCASSSTLGQGALGYTFGSGTRLTVV.

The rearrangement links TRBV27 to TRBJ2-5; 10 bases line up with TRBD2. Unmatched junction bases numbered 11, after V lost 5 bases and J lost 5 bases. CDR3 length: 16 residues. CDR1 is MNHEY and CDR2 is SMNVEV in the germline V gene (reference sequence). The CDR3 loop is CASSPRVAGGEETQYF. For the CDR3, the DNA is TGTGCCAGCAGTCCCCGAGTAGCGGGAGGTGAGGAGACCCAGTACTTC.

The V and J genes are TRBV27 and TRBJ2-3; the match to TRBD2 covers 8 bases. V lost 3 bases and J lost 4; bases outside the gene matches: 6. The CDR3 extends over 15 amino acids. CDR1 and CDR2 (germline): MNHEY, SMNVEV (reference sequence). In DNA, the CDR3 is TGTGCCAGCAGTTTCGAACGGGAGGGGGCAGATACGCAGTATTTT. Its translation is CASSFEREGADTQYF.

The chain's CDR3 is CASSELRDRGYYEQYF. CDR3 in DNA: TGTGCCAGCAGTGAACTCCGGGACAGGGGGTACTACGAGCAGTACTTC. V is TRBV6-1 and J is TRBJ2-7, with 11 bases that match TRBD1. V was pared by 2 bases and J by 3 bases, with 6 bases of the junction left unmatched. CDR1 and CDR2 (germline): MNHNS, SASEGT. The CDR3 totals 16 residues.

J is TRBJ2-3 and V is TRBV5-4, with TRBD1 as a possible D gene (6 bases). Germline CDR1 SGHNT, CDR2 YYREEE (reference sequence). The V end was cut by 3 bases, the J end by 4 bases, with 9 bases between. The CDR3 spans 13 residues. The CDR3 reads CASSSTGSDTQYF. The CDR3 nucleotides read TGTGCCAGCAGCTCAACAGGGTCAGATACGCAGTATTTT.

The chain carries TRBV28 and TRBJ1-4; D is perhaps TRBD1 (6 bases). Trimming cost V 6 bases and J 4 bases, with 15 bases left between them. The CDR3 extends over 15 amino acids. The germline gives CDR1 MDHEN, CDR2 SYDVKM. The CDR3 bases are TGTGCCAGCAGACTTTACCAGGGGATTAATGAAAAACTGTTTTTT. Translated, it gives CASRLYQGINEKLFF. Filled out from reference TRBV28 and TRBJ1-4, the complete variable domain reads DVKVTQSSRYLVKRTGEKVFLECVQDMDHENMFWYRQDPGLGLRLIYFSYDVKMKEKGDIPEGYSVSREKKERFSLILESASTNQTSMYLCASRLYQGINEKLFFGSGTQLSVL.

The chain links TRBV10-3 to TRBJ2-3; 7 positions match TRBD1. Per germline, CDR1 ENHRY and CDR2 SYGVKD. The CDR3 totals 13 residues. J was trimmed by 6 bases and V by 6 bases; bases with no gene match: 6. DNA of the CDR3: TGTGCCATCAGGATCATACAGGGGGATACGCAGTATTTT. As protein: CAIRIIQGDTQYF.

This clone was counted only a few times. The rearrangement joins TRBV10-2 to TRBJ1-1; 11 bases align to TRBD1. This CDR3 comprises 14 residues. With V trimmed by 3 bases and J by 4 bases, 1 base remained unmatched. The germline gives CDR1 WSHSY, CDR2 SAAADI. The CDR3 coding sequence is TGCGCCAGCAGTGAAGGGACAGGGGGCACTGAAGCTTTCTTT. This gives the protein CASSEGTGGTEAFF.

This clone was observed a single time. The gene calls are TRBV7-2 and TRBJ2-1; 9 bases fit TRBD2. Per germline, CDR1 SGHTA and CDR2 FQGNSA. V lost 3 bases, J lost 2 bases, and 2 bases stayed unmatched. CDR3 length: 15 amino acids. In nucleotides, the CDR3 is TGTGCCAGCAGCTTGACTAGCGGTGCCTACAATGAGCAGTTCTTC. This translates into CASSLTSGAYNEQFF.

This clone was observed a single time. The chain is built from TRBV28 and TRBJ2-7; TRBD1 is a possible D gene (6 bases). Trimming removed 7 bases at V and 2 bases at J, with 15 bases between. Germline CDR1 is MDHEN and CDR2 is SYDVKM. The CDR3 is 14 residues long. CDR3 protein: CASNPTGGPYEQYF. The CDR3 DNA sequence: TGTGCCAGCAACCCGACAGGAGGTCCCTACGAGCAGTACTTC.

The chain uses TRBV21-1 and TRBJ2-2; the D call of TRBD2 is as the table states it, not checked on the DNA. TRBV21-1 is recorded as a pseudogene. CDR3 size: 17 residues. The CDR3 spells CASSNGGGSGNTGELFF. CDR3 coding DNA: TGTGCCAGCAGCAATGGCGGGGGGAGTGGGAACACCGGGGAGCTGTTTTTT.

As DNA, the CDR3 is TGTGCCAGCAGGACAGGAGTTAGCAATCAGCCCCAGCATTTT. It yields the protein CASRTGVSNQPQHF. This chain connects TRBV28 to TRBJ1-5; D is perhaps TRBD1 (6 bases). The CDR3 has 14 residues. V lost 6 bases and J 0 bases, leaving 9 bases between the germline ends. CDR1 is MDHEN and CDR2 is SYDVKM in the germline V gene.

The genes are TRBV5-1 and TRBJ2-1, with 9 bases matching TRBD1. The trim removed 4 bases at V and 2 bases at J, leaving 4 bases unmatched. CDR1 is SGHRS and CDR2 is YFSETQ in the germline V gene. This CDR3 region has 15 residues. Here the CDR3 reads CASSRQGGPYNEQFF. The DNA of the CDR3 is TGCGCCAGCAGCCGACAGGGGGGACCCTACAATGAGCAGTTCTTC.

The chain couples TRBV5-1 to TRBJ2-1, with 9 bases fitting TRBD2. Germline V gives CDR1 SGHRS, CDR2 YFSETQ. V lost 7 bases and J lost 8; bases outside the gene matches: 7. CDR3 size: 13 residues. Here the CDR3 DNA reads TGCGCCAGCGCCCCGGGACTAGCCTATGAGCAGTTCTTC. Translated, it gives CASAPGLAYEQFF.

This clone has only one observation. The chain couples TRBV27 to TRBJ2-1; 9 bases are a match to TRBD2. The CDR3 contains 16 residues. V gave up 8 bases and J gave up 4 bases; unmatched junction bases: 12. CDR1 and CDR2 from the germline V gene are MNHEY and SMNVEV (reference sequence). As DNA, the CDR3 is TGTGCCAGCGGACAGACCGGGACTAGCCCATACAATGAGCAGTTCTTC. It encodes CASGQTGTSPYNEQFF.

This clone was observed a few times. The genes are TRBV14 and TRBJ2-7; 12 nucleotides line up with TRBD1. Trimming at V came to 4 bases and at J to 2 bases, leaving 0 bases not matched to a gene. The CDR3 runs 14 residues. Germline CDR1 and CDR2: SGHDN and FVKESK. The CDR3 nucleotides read TGTGCCAGCAGCCGGGACAGGGGGCCCTACGAGCAGTACTTC. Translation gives CASSRDRGPYEQYF.

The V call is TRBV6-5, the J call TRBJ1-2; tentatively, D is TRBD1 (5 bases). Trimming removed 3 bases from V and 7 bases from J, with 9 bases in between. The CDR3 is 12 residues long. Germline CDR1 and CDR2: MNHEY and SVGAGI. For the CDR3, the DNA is TGTGCCAGCAGTTATGGGCAGGGTGGCTACACCTTC. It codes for CASSYGQGGYTF.

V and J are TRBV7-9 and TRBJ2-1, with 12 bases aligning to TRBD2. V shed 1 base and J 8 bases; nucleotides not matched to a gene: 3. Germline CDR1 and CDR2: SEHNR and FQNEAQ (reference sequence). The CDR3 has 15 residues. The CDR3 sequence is CASSLGLAGVDEQFF. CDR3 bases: TGTGCCAGCAGCTTAGGACTAGCGGGAGTAGATGAGCAGTTCTTC.

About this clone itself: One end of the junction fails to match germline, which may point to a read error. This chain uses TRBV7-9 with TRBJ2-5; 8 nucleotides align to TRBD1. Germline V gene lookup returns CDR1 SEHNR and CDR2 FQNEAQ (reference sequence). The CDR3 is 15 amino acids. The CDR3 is CSSSSRGQGQETQYF. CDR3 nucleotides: TGTTCCAGCAGCTCCCGAGGACAGGGCCAAGAGACCCAGTACTTC.

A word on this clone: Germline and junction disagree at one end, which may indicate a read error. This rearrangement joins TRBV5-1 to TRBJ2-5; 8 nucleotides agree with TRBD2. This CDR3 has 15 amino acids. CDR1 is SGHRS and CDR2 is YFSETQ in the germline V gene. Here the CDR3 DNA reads TGCGCCAGCAGCCCGGGACTAGGGAACCAAGAGGCCCAGTACTTC. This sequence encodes CASSPGLGNQEAQYF.